Listed here are 26 T cell receptor beta chains from one sample, sequenced in a study of ipilimumab plus nivolumab after autologous stem cell transplantation. TCRdb's table, derived via immunoSEQ multiplex PCR, lists solely in-frame clones and lacks some. The data show around 5,700 clones, 85% to 90% seen once. The sample consisted of PBMCs, taken in a trial of ipilimumab plus nivolumab as post-transplant consolidation. The source is a female donor with multiple myeloma.

The chain has TRBV28 and TRBJ1-2, with D maybe TRBD1 (6 bases). The germline gives CDR1 MDHEN, CDR2 SYDVKM. The germline V and J ends were trimmed by 3 bases and 5 bases, with 10 bases remaining between them. The CDR3 runs 13 residues. The CDR3 region is CASSFRGGYGYTF. The DNA for the CDR3 is TGTGCCAGCAGTTTTAGGGGGGGGTATGGCTACACCTTC.

This chain joins TRBV7-2 and TRBJ1-6; the D is unclear. Per the germline V gene, CDR1 is SGHTA and CDR2 is FQGNSA. The CDR3 length is 15 residues. Trimming cost V 7 bases and J 14 bases, with 24 bases left between them. The CDR3 nucleotides read TGTGCCAGCACCTCTGTACGCGGCGGAGGCAGATCCCTCCACTTT. Amino acids: CASTSVRGGGRSLHF.

This chain links TRBV4-3 with TRBJ2-1, with D tentatively TRBD2 (6 bases). V was pared by 0 bases and J by 4 bases, with 16 bases between. This CDR3 contains 17 residues. Germline assignment: CDR1 LGHNA and CDR2 YSLEER. This chain's CDR3 is CASSQDPPSGSYNEQFF. The DNA of the CDR3 is TGCGCCAGCAGCCAAGATCCGCCCAGCGGGTCGTACAATGAGCAGTTCTTC.

The chain has TRBV7-2 and TRBJ1-4; 10 nucleotides line up with TRBD1. V gave up 5 bases and J gave up 8 bases; unmatched junction bases: 5. This CDR3 is 14 amino acids long. Germline V gene sequence: CDR1 SGHTA, CDR2 FQGNSA. CDR3 coding DNA: TGTGCCAGCAGCCGGGACAGGGGTTGGGAAAAACTGTTTTTT. This encodes CASSRDRGWEKLFF.

The chain carries TRBV10-3 and TRBJ2-3, with 9 bases aligning to TRBD2. The V and J ends lost 2 bases and 0 bases, in that order; junction bases with no gene match: 9. CDR1 and CDR2 from the germline V gene are ENHRY and SYGVKD. The CDR3 extends over 18 amino acids. As DNA, the CDR3 is TGTGCCATCAGTGAGCCGAGCGGGAGGAAAGCTAGCACAGATACGCAGTATTTT. Amino acid sequence: CAISEPSGRKASTDTQYF.

The chain joins TRBV28 to TRBJ1-1; tentative D call: TRBD1 (6 bases). CDR1 MDHEN and CDR2 SYDVKM come from the germline V gene. Trimming cost V 7 bases and J 4 bases, with 16 bases left between them. This CDR3 is built from 14 residues. CDR3 loop: CASNLLGAVTEAFF. CDR3 in DNA: TGTGCCAGCAATCTTTTGGGGGCCGTCACTGAAGCTTTCTTT.

This chain links TRBV9 with TRBJ2-5; possible D gene TRBD2, 5 bases. The CDR3 is 13 residues long. Germline CDR1 and CDR2: SGDLS and YYNGEE. Trimming pared 0 bases from V and 5 bases from J, leaving 8 bases between. The CDR3 sequence is CASSVGERETQYF. In nucleotides, the CDR3 is TGTGCCAGCAGCGTAGGGGAGAGGGAGACCCAGTACTTC.

The V gene is TRBV11-3, the J gene TRBJ1-3; D is undetermined. Germline values: CDR1 SGHNT, CDR2 YENEEA. V lost 1 base, J lost 0 bases, and 4 bases lay in between. CDR3 length equals 14 residues. In DNA, the CDR3 is TGTGCCAGCAGCTTAGCCGGCTCTGGAAACACCATATATTTT. As protein: CASSLAGSGNTIYF.

The chain has TRBV5-1 and TRBJ2-5; TRBD2 agrees at 13 bases. In germline, CDR1 is SGHRS, CDR2 YFSETQ. V dropped 4 bases and J dropped 0; count of bases not matched to a gene: 12. The length of the CDR3 is 19 residues. DNA of the CDR3: TGCGCCAGCAGCCCCCTAATTGGACTAGCGGGAGCATACCAAGAGACCCAGTACTTC. Its translation: CASSPLIGLAGAYQETQYF. The whole variable domain, filled in from reference TRBV5-1 and TRBJ2-5, reads KAGVTQTPRYLIKTRGQQVTLSCSPISGHRSVSWYQQTPGQGLQFLFEYFSETQRNKGNFPGRFSGRQFSNSRSEMNVSTLELGDSALYLCASSPLIGLAGAYQETQYFGPGTRLLVL.

The count of this clone is one. The chain has TRBV9 and TRBJ1-3; D not resolved. Germline V CDR1 and CDR2: SGDLS, YYNGEE. The CDR3 runs to 15 residues. V dropped 3 bases and J dropped 0 bases, with 10 bases sitting between them. CDR3 DNA: TGTGCCAGCAGCGGAGGTGAGAGCTCTGGAAACACCATATATTTT. This translates into CASSGGESSGNTIYF.

J is TRBJ2-3 and V is TRBV9, with TRBD2 matching 8 bases. From germline, CDR1 is SGDLS and CDR2 YYNGEE. The CDR3 is 16 residues long. Losses at the gene ends were 0 bases for V and 2 bases for J; bases not matched to a gene: 5. The CDR3, as DNA: TGTGCCAGCAGCGTAGACACTAGCGGCACCACAGATACGCAGTATTTT. Residues: CASSVDTSGTTDTQYF.

This rearrangement joins TRBV7-3 to TRBJ2-1; 10 bases are a match to TRBD2. The J segment lost 5 bases and the V segment lost 5 bases, leaving 6 bases of the junction unmatched. CDR1 SGHTA and CDR2 FQGTGA come from the germline V gene. This CDR3 spans 15 amino acids. The CDR3 loop is CASSHTSGINNEQFF. In DNA form, the CDR3 reads TGTGCCAGCAGCCATACTAGCGGGATTAACAATGAGCAGTTCTTC.

The J gene is TRBJ1-3, the V gene TRBV30; the D gene is possibly TRBD1 (5 bases). This CDR3 has 14 amino acids. V dropped 8 bases and J dropped 0 bases, with 14 bases sitting between them. Per germline, CDR1 GTSNPN and CDR2 SVGIG (reference sequence). The DNA of the CDR3 is TGTGCCGCACAATTACAGGTCTCTGGAAACACCATATATTTT. It encodes CAAQLQVSGNTIYF.

The rearrangement uses TRBV15 and TRBJ2-2; tentative D call: TRBD1 (6 bases). CDR3 length equals 15 residues. Germline V lookup: CDR1 LNHNV, CDR2 YYDKDF (reference sequence). Trimming stripped 5 bases from V and 5 bases from J, with 15 bases between. The CDR3 region is CATSGHRVPTGELFF. DNA of the CDR3: TGTGCCACCAGCGGACACAGGGTTCCAACCGGGGAGCTGTTTTTT.

The V gene is TRBV29-1, the J gene TRBJ2-7, with TRBD2 matching over 10 bases. With V trimmed by 3 bases and J by 9 bases, 11 bases remained unmatched. This CDR3 comprises 14 residues. The germline gives CDR1 SQVTM, CDR2 ANQGSEA. This CDR3 is CSVDLASGSQTQYF. The CDR3 DNA sequence: TGCAGCGTTGATTTGGCTAGCGGGAGCCAGACGCAGTACTTC.

V gene TRBV28 combines with J gene TRBJ2-7; D is undetermined. The germline CDR1 and CDR2 sequences are MDHEN and SYDVKM. The CDR3 has 16 amino acids. Trimming stripped 3 bases from V and 1 base from J, with 16 bases between. The DNA of the CDR3 is TGTGCCAGCAGTTTCGTTGCAGCCCGCCCATCCTACGAGCAGTACTTC. It codes for CASSFVAARPSYEQYF.

The V and J genes are TRBV4-3 and TRBJ2-5; 16 nucleotides line up with TRBD2. CDR1 and CDR2 from the germline V gene are LGHNA and YSLEER. The CDR3 has 18 residues. V was pared by 3 bases and J by 1 base, with 5 bases of the junction left unmatched. The CDR3 bases are TGCGCCAGCAGCCAGGGACTAGCGGGAGGGCCCCGCCAAGAGACCCAGTACTTC. It specifies CASSQGLAGGPRQETQYF.

The V call is TRBV2, the J call TRBJ1-5, with D maybe TRBD1 (6 bases). The germline V gene has CDR1 SNHLY and CDR2 FYNNEI. This CDR3 spans 16 amino acids. Deletions cut 2 bases from V and 1 base from J, with 12 bases between. The CDR3 is CASSENPGASNQPQHF. CDR3 nucleotides: TGTGCCAGCAGTGAAAATCCGGGGGCGAGCAATCAGCCCCAGCATTTT.

The chain employs TRBV5-1 and TRBJ2-6; TRBD1 matches at 9 bases. J gave up 0 bases and V 2 bases, and 6 bases lay outside the gene matches. The CDR3 length is 18 residues. CDR1 is SGHRS, CDR2 YFSETQ, per germline. CDR3 in amino acids: CASSLSGQGLSGANVLTF. DNA for the CDR3: TGCGCCAGCAGCTTATCGGGACAGGGCCTCTCTGGGGCCAACGTCCTGACTTTC.

The chain recombines TRBV7-8 with TRBJ2-3; tentative D call: TRBD1 (6 bases). The CDR3 covers 15 residues. From germline, CDR1 is SGHVS and CDR2 FQNEAQ. Trimming pared 0 bases from V and 0 bases from J, leaving 7 bases between. CDR3 DNA sequence: TGTGCCAGCAGCTTAGCGGGGGCTAGCACAGATACGCAGTATTTT. Protein product: CASSLAGASTDTQYF.

The chain couples TRBV10-3 to TRBJ2-1; 9 bases are a match to TRBD2. CDR3 length: 14 residues. V shed 6 bases and J 9 bases; nucleotides not matched to a gene: 9. Germline CDR1 and CDR2: ENHRY and SYGVKD. CDR3 in DNA: TGTGCCATCAGACCGACTAGCGGCAGGGGTGAGCAGTTCTTC. This gives the protein CAIRPTSGRGEQFF.

This clone was counted once. The V gene is TRBV13, the J gene TRBJ2-1; D is perhaps TRBD2 (5 bases). Germline values: CDR1 PRHDT, CDR2 FYEKMQ (reference sequence). This CDR3 contains 15 residues. With 0 bases removed from V and 6 bases from J, the gap between germline ends came to 12 bases. CDR3: CASSLGLSEGNEQFF. The CDR3 DNA sequence: TGTGCCAGCAGCTTAGGGTTGTCAGAGGGCAATGAGCAGTTCTTC.

This chain uses TRBV11-2 with TRBJ1-3; no clear D gene. The ends were cut back, 3 bases at V and 4 bases at J, with 7 bases in the middle. Germline CDR1 reads SGHAT; CDR2 reads FQNNGV. The CDR3 totals 13 residues. The CDR3 DNA reads as TGTGCCAGCAGCTTCGGGGAAGGAAACACCATATATTTT. It codes for CASSFGEGNTIYF. Complete variable domain (other parts from reference TRBV11-2 and TRBJ1-3): EAGVAQSPRYKIIEKRQSVAFWCNPISGHATLYWYQQILGQGPKLLIQFQNNGVVDDSQLPKDRFSAERLKGVDSTLKIQPAKLEDSAVYLCASSFGEGNTIYFGEGSWLTVV.

The rearrangement joins TRBV5-1 to TRBJ2-5, with D possibly being TRBD1 (5 bases). CDR1 SGHRS and CDR2 YFSETQ come from the germline V gene. Trimming left V 2 bases short and J 5 bases short, with 25 bases between. CDR3 length: 18 residues. In DNA form, the CDR3 reads TGCGCCAGCAGCTTAGCCCCTCGGACACCCCTTGGGGTGGAGACCCAGTACTTC. Translating it yields CASSLAPRTPLGVETQYF.

V usage is TRBV2 and J usage is TRBJ1-1; D possibly corresponds to TRBD1 (5 bases). The CDR3 sequence is 13 residues long. Germline CDR1 SNHLY, CDR2 FYNNEI. Deletions cut 3 bases from V and 8 bases from J, with 13 bases between. CDR3 sequence reads: CASSDKGRFEAFF. Here the CDR3 DNA reads TGTGCCAGCAGTGATAAGGGGCGGTTCGAAGCTTTCTTT.

This clone was picked up one time. The genes are TRBV7-9 and TRBJ1-1; D possibly corresponds to TRBD1 (6 bases). V lost 3 bases and J lost 8, with 10 bases in between. The CDR3 extends over 12 amino acids. Germline V gives CDR1 SEHNR, CDR2 FQNEAQ (reference sequence). For the CDR3, the DNA is TGTGCCAGCAGCTTGTCCGGGACAGAAGCTTTCTTT. Residues: CASSLSGTEAFF.